The TCR beta chain under discussion was sequenced for a study of blood T cell repertoires in COVID-19. Study background: There were acute and convalescent COVID-19 samples, and they came from the United States, Italy and Spain. PBMCs, B-cell-depleted T cells, or T cells provided the cDNA or gDNA that made up the material.

Authors' processing steps: Amplified reference gene primers provided the basis for estimating nucleated cell counts. Only in-frame clones appear in the TCRdb table, and some are missing; sequencing was by immunoSEQ multiplex PCR. That table gives V, J and clone size, and the DNA gave D and trimming. This table holds fewer than 350,000 clones, roughly 87% found once. The TCR originated in a man between 18 and 35 years old with active or convalescent COVID-19. The sequenced material came from peripheral blood.

The CDR3: CASIAPADNEQFF. DNA for the CDR3: TGTGCCAGCATCGCGCCAGCGGACAATGAGCAGTTCTTC. The chain uses TRBV2 and TRBJ2-1; a possible D gene is TRBD2 (5 bases). The CDR3 runs to 13 residues. CDR1 and CDR2 (germline): SNHLY, FYNNEI. V was shortened by 7 bases and J by 5 bases, with 12 bases between the two germline ends.